The 22 T cell receptor beta chains presented below share a single source sample, sequenced in a study of T cell responses to AZD1222 COVID-19 vaccine. Some clones are missing from TCRdb's copy, which holds only in-frame ones; the method was immunoSEQ multiplex PCR. The sample carries under 150,000 clones, approximately 83% recorded once. The starting material was peripheral blood, obtained on day 0 of MenACWY control vaccination. These receptors were collected from an adult in good health.

This clone was seen more than once but under ten times. This chain uses TRBV15 with TRBJ1-6, with D tentatively TRBD1 (5 bases). Germline CDR1 is LNHNV and CDR2 is YYDKDF (reference sequence). This CDR3 has 13 amino acids. Deletions cut 8 bases from V and 8 bases from J, with 13 bases between. The CDR3 nucleotides read TGTGCCACCTCTGGGGGAATCCATTCACCCCTCCACTTT. This sequence encodes CATSGGIHSPLHF.

The chain couples TRBV11-2 to TRBJ1-1; D gene unclear. The CDR3 sequence is 11 residues long. From germline, CDR1 is SGHAT and CDR2 FQNNGV. V was shortened by 7 bases and J by 1 base, with 4 bases between the two germline ends. The CDR3 is CASIGNTEAFF. The CDR3 coding sequence is TGTGCCAGCATAGGGAACACTGAAGCTTTCTTT. The whole variable domain, filled in from reference TRBV11-2 and TRBJ1-1, reads EAGVAQSPRYKIIEKRQSVAFWCNPISGHATLYWYQQILGQGPKLLIQFQNNGVVDDSQLPKDRFSAERLKGVDSTLKIQPAKLEDSAVYLCASIGNTEAFFGQGTRLTVV.

The chain joins TRBV24-1 to TRBJ2-3, with a tentative D call TRBD1 (6 bases). The germline gives CDR1 KGHDR, CDR2 SFDVKD. The CDR3 has 14 amino acids. Trimming took 5 bases from V and 2 from J, leaving 10 bases between them. The CDR3 DNA reads TGTGCCACCAGTGTAGGGGGTCTCACAGATACGCAGTATTTT. Translation gives CATSVGGLTDTQYF.

CDR3 loop: CASRLGTGGNEQFF. The CDR3 coding sequence is TGTGCCAGCAGACTCGGGACAGGGGGGAATGAGCAGTTCTTC. This chain joins TRBV7-2 and TRBJ2-1; 11 bases agree with TRBD1. The ends lost 6 bases at V and 7 bases at J; junction bases unmatched: 5. Germline V lookup: CDR1 SGHTA, CDR2 FQGNSA. This CDR3 comprises 14 residues.

The chain has TRBV5-1 and TRBJ1-2; D might be TRBD1 (5 bases). V was cut by 3 bases and J by 7 bases, with 13 bases left in between. This CDR3 contains 13 residues. Germline CDR1 reads SGHRS; CDR2 reads YFSETQ. CDR3 region: CASSSQGASGYTF. In nucleotides, the CDR3 is TGCGCCAGCAGCTCGCAAGGGGCCAGTGGCTACACCTTC.

This clone was detected a few times. The chain couples TRBV19 to TRBJ1-1; the match to TRBD1 covers 9 bases. CDR1 LNHDA and CDR2 SQIVND come from the germline V gene (reference sequence). The CDR3 is 14 residues long. Trimming at V came to 7 bases and at J to 2 bases, leaving 5 bases not matched to a gene. CDR3 loop: CASTGTGINTEAFF. DNA of the CDR3: TGTGCCAGTACCGGGACAGGGATAAACACTGAAGCTTTCTTT. Based on the CDR3 plus reference TRBV19 and TRBJ1-1, the full variable domain is DGGITQSPKYLFRKEGQNVTLSCEQNLNHDAMYWYRQDPGQGLRLIYYSQIVNDFQKGDIAEGYSVSREKKESFPLTVTSAQKNPTAFYLCASTGTGINTEAFFGQGTRLTVV.

The chain combines TRBV7-3 with TRBJ2-7, with TRBD1 as a possible D gene (6 bases). V shed 3 bases and J shed 6 bases, with 15 bases lying between them. The CDR3 contains 14 residues. CDR1 SGHTA and CDR2 FQGTGA come from the germline V gene. CDR3 region: CASSFRTVGSEQYF. CDR3 nucleotide sequence: TGTGCCAGCAGCTTTAGGACAGTCGGGTCCGAGCAGTACTTC. The variable domain in full, with the rest retrieved from reference TRBV7-3 and TRBJ2-7, is GAGVSQTPSNKVTEKGKYVELRCDPISGHTALYWYRQSLGQGPEFLIYFQGTGAADDSGLPNDRFFAVRPEGSVSTLKIQRTERGDSAVYLCASSFRTVGSEQYFGPGTRLTVT.

This chain uses TRBV10-2 with TRBJ1-1; D is undetermined. The CDR3 totals 16 residues. The germline V and J ends were trimmed by 4 bases and 1 base, with 16 bases remaining between them. Looked up from germline, CDR1 is WSHSY and CDR2 is SAAADI. The chain's CDR3 is CASSGGWISKNTEAFF. In DNA, the CDR3 is TGCGCCAGCAGTGGGGGTTGGATATCAAAGAACACTGAAGCTTTCTTT.

The V and J genes are TRBV10-3 and TRBJ1-1; TRBD1 matches 7 bases. V lost 5 bases, J lost 5 bases, and 5 bases stayed unmatched. CDR1 and CDR2 (germline): ENHRY, SYGVKD. There are 13 residues in the CDR3. The DNA for the CDR3 is TGTGCCATCAGTATTACAGGGGAAACTGAAGCTTTCTTT. As protein: CAISITGETEAFF.

CDR3 in amino acids: CASSPRGSGSYNEQFF. In DNA form, the CDR3 reads TGTGCCAGCAGCCCGAGGGGGTCTGGGTCCTACAATGAGCAGTTCTTC. The gene calls are TRBV7-2 and TRBJ2-1; a possible D gene is TRBD1 (6 bases). This CDR3 has 16 residues. V was cut by 5 bases and J by 1 base, with 15 bases left in between. Per germline, CDR1 SGHTA and CDR2 FQGNSA.

The J gene is TRBJ1-5, the V gene TRBV18, with D maybe TRBD1 (5 bases). The length of the CDR3 is 15 residues. CDR1 KGHSH and CDR2 LQKENI come from the germline V gene. Trimming cost V 4 bases and J 2 bases, with 12 bases left between them. CDR3 in amino acids: CASSQTGGGNQPQHF. Here the CDR3 DNA reads TGTGCCAGCTCACAAACTGGGGGTGGCAATCAGCCCCAGCATTTT.

V gene TRBV7-3 combines with J gene TRBJ1-1, with D possibly being TRBD1 (5 bases). The CDR3 sequence is 13 residues long. The germline CDR1 and CDR2 sequences are SGHTA and FQGTGA. Trimming took 2 bases from V and 4 from J, leaving 8 bases between them. In DNA form, the CDR3 reads TGTGCCAGCAGCTTACGGGGGGGCACTGAAGCTTTCTTT. Translation gives CASSLRGGTEAFF.

The chain is built from TRBV4-1 and TRBJ1-6; TRBD1 matches 7 bases. The V and J ends lost 4 bases and 8 bases, in that order; junction bases with no gene match: 8. Germline values: CDR1 MGHRA, CDR2 YSYEKL. The CDR3 runs 15 residues. The CDR3 DNA sequence: TGCGCCAGCAGCCCTTTACAGGGGTCTGATTCACCCCTCCACTTT. Encoded protein: CASSPLQGSDSPLHF.

V usage is TRBV24-1 and J usage is TRBJ1-5; no definite D call. The germline V gene has CDR1 KGHDR and CDR2 SFDVKD. Trimming removed 2 bases from V and 0 bases from J, with 16 bases in between. The CDR3 contains 18 residues. The CDR3 is CATSDSSLEAYSNQPQHF. Here the CDR3 DNA reads TGTGCCACCAGTGATTCGTCCTTAGAGGCATATAGCAATCAGCCCCAGCATTTT.

The gene calls are TRBV7-3 and TRBJ2-1; 7 bases agree with TRBD1. The J segment lost 0 bases and the V segment lost 2 bases, leaving 16 bases of the junction unmatched. The CDR3 length is 20 residues. The germline V gene has CDR1 SGHTA and CDR2 FQGTGA. The CDR3 bases are TGTGCCAGCAGCTTATCGGCCCGGGCGGACAGGCGAAACTCCTACAATGAGCAGTTCTTC. This sequence encodes CASSLSARADRRNSYNEQFF.

This chain's CDR3 is CASSYRQGWRETQYF. As DNA, the CDR3 is TGTGCCAGCAGTTACCGGCAAGGATGGAGAGAGACCCAGTACTTC. V usage is TRBV6-5 and J usage is TRBJ2-5; D is ambiguous. Trimming cost V 2 bases and J 4 bases, with 14 bases left between them. The CDR3 spans 15 residues. Per the germline V gene, CDR1 is MNHEY and CDR2 is SVGAGI.

The CDR3 protein is CASSVLTLARETQYF. As DNA, the CDR3 is TGCGCCAGCAGTGTCCTAACACTAGCGAGGGAGACCCAGTACTTC. The chain recombines TRBV10-1 with TRBJ2-5; 7 bases are a match to TRBD2. Trimming took 4 bases from V and 5 from J; bases not matched to a gene: 10. CDR1 is WNHNN and CDR2 is SYGVQD in the germline V gene (reference sequence). This CDR3 is 15 amino acids long.

CDR3 nucleotide sequence: TGTGCCAGCAGCACCGGCACGGGGCTTACCCTGCCCTACGAGCAGTACTTC. Amino acid sequence: CASSTGTGLTLPYEQYF. The V gene is TRBV7-9, the J gene TRBJ2-7; perhaps D is TRBD1 or TRBD2 (5 bases each). There are 17 residues in the CDR3. Germline-derived CDR1 and CDR2 are SEHNR and FQNEAQ (reference sequence). Trimming took 5 bases from V and 2 from J, leaving 22 bases between them.

This chain joins TRBV28 and TRBJ2-5; D remains ambiguous. The CDR3 sequence is 14 residues long. Per the germline V gene, CDR1 is MDHEN and CDR2 is SYDVKM. V was cut by 7 bases and J by 2 bases, with 14 bases left in between. As DNA, the CDR3 is TGTGCCAGCACTCCTTTCCGAGGACAAGAGACCCAGTACTTC. Translation gives CASTPFRGQETQYF. The full variable domain, in which reference TRBV28 and TRBJ2-5 provide the parts outside the CDR3, is DVKVTQSSRYLVKRTGEKVFLECVQDMDHENMFWYRQDPGLGLRLIYFSYDVKMKEKGDIPEGYSVSREKKERFSLILESASTNQTSMYLCASTPFRGQETQYFGPGTRLLVL.

The gene calls are TRBV7-6 and TRBJ2-7, with 9 bases fitting TRBD1. There are 15 residues in the CDR3. Germline V gives CDR1 SGHVS, CDR2 FNYEAQ. The trim removed 4 bases at V and 5 bases at J, leaving 9 bases unmatched. The CDR3 here is CASSSLPGQGDEQYF. The CDR3 bases are TGTGCCAGCAGCTCGCTACCGGGACAGGGTGACGAGCAGTACTTC.

The table lists this clone with a count of one. The chain links TRBV7-8 to TRBJ1-5; weak D call: TRBD1 (5 bases). Germline V CDR1 and CDR2: SGHVS, FQNEAQ. The V end lost 1 base, the J end lost 8 bases, and 15 bases lay between the germline ends. This CDR3 is built from 15 residues. The CDR3 region is CASSLVLPGREPQHF. In DNA form, the CDR3 reads TGTGCCAGCAGCTTAGTACTCCCAGGGAGAGAGCCCCAGCATTTT.

This rearrangement joins TRBV4-2 to TRBJ1-4; no reliable D call. Germline V gene lookup returns CDR1 LGHNA and CDR2 YNFKEQ. Between the trimmed V and J ends, which lost 1 base and 0 bases, there was a span of 9 bases. The CDR3 extends over 16 amino acids. In DNA, the CDR3 is TGTGCCAGCAGCCAAGCTTACGAGGCAACTAATGAAAAACTGTTTTTT. Amino acids: CASSQAYEATNEKLFF.